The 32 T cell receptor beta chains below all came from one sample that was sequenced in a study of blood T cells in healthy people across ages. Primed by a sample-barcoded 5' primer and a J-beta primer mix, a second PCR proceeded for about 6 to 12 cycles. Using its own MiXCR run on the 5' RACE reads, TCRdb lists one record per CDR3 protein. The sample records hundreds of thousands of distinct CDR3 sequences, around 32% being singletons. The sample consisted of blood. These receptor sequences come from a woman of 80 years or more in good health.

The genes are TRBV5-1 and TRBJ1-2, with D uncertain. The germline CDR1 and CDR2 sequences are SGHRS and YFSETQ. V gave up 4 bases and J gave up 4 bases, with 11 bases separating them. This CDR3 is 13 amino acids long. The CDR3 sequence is CASSVDLTYGYTF. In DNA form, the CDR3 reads TGCGCCAGCAGCGTTGACTTAACCTATGGCTACACCTTC.

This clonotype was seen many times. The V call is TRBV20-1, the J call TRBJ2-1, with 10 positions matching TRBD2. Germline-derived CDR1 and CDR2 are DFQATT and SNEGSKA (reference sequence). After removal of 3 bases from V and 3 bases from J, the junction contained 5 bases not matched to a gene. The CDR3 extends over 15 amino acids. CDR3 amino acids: CSASKRGGLYNEQFF. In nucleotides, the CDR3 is TGCAGTGCTAGTAAGCGGGGGGGCCTCTACAATGAGCAGTTCTTC.

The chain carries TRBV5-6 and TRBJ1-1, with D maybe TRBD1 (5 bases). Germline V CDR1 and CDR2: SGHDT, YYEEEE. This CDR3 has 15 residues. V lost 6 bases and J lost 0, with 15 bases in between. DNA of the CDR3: TGTGCCAGCACCGAAGGAGGACACTTGAACACTGAAGCTTTCTTT. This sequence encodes CASTEGGHLNTEAFF.

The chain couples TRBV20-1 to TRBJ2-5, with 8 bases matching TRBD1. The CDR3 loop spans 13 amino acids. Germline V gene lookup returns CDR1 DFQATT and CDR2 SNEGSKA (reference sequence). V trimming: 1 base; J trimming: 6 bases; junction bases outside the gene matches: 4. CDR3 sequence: CSARGQGIQTQYF. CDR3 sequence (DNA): TGCAGTGCTAGAGGACAGGGGATACAGACCCAGTACTTC.

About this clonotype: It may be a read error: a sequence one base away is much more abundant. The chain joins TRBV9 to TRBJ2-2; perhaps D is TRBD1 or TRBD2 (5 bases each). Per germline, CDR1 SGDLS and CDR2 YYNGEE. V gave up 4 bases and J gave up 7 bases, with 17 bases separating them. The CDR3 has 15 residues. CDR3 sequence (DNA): TGTGCCAGCAGCCTACGGGGACGGACGGGCGGGGAGCTGTTTTTT. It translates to CASSLRGRTGGELFF.

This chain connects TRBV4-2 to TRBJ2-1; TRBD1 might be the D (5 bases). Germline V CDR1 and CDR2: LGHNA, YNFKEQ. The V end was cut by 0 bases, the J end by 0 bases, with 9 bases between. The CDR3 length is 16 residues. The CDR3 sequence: CASSQDLRGSYNEQFF. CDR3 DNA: TGTGCCAGCAGCCAAGATTTAAGGGGCTCCTACAATGAGCAGTTCTTC.

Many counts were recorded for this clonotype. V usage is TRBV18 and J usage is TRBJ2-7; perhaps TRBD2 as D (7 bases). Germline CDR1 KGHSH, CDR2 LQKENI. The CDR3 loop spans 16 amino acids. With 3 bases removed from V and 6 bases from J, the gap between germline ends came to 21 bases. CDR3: CASSPPGPGGPLEQYF. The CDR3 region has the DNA TGTGCCAGCTCACCTCCTGGTCCCGGGGGGCCTCTCGAGCAGTACTTC.

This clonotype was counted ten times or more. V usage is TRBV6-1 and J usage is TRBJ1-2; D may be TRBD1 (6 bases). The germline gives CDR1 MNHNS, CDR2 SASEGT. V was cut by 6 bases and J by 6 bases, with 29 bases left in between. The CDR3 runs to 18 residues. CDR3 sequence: CASRPRGRGLAGGHGYTF. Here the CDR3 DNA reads TGTGCCAGCAGGCCACGGGGCAGAGGATTGGCCGGGGGGCATGGCTACACCTTC.

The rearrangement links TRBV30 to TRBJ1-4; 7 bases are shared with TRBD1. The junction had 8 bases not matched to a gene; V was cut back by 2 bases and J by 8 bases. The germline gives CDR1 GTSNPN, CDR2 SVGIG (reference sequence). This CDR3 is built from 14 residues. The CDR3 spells CAWSPGTVGEKLFF. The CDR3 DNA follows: TGTGCCTGGAGTCCCGGGACAGTCGGGGAAAAACTGTTTTTT.

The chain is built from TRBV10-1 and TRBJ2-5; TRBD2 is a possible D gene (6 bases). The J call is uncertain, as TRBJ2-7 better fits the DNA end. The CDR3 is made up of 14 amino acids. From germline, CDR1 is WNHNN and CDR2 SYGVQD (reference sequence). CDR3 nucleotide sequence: TGCGCCAGCACCCTGGGAGGACCCCCCTACGAGCAGTACTTC. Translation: CASTLGGPPYEQYF.

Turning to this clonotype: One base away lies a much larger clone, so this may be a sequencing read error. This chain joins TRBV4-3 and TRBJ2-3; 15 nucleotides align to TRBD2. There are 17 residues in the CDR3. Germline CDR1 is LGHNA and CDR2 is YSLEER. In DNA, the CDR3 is TGCGCCAACAGCCCTACAAGGACTAGCGGGGGGGCAGATACGCAGTATTTT. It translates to CANSPTRTSGGADTQYF.

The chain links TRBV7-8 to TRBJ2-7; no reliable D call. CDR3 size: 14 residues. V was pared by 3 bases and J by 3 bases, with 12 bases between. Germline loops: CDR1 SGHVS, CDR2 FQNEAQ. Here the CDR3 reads CASSFTVSNYEQYF. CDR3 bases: TGTGCCAGCAGCTTCACTGTGTCGAACTACGAGCAGTACTTC. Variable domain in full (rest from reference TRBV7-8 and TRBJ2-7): GAGVSQSPRYKVAKRGQDVALRCDPISGHVSLFWYQQALGQGPEFLTYFQNEAQLDKSGLPSDRFFAERPEGSVSTLKIQRTQQEDSAVYLCASSFTVSNYEQYFGPGTRLTVT.

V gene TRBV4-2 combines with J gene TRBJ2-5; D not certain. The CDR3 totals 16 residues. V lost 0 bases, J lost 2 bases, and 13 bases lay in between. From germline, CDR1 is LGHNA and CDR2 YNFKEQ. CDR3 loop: CASSQDSGQNQETQYF. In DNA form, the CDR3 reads TGTGCCAGCAGCCAAGATTCCGGGCAGAATCAAGAGACCCAGTACTTC.

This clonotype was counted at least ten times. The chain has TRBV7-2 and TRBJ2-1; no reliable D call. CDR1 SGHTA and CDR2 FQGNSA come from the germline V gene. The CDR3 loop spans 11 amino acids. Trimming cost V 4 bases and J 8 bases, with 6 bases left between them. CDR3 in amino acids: CASSSLDEQFF. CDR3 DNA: TGTGCCAGCAGCTCTTTAGATGAGCAGTTCTTC. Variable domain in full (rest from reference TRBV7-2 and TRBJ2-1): GAGVSQSPSNKVTEKGKDVELRCDPISGHTALYWYRQSLGQGLEFLIYFQGNSAPDKSGLPSDRFSAERTGGSVSTLTIQRTQQEDSAVYLCASSSLDEQFFGPGTRLTVL.

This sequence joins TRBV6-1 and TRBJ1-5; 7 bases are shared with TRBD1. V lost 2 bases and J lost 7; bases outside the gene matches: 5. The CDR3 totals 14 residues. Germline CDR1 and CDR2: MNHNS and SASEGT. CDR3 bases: TGTGCCAGCAGTGAACAGGGGGACGTCCAGCCCCAGCATTTT. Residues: CASSEQGDVQPQHF.

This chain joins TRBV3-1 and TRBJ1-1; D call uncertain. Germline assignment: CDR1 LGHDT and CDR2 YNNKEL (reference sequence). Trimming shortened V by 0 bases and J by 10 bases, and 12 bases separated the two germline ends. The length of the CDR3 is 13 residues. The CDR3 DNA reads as TGTGCCAGCAGCCAAGATAGGCCGGGGTTAGCTTTCTTT. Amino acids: CASSQDRPGLAFF.

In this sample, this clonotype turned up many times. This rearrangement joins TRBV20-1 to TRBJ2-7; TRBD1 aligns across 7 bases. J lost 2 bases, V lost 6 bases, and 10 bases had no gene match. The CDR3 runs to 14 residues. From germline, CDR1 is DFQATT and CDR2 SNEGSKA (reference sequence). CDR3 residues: CSALTGRGTYEQYF. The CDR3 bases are TGCAGTGCCCTGACGGGCAGGGGGACCTACGAGCAGTACTTC.

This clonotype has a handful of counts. CDR3 region: CASSLQWTTNEKLFF. The CDR3 nucleotides are TGTGCCAGCTCTCTGCAGTGGACAACTAATGAAAAACTGTTTTTT. The rearrangement uses TRBV18 and TRBJ1-4; D not resolved. The V end was cut by 6 bases, the J end by 0 bases, with 11 bases between. Per the germline V gene, CDR1 is KGHSH and CDR2 is LQKENI. CDR3 length: 15 residues.

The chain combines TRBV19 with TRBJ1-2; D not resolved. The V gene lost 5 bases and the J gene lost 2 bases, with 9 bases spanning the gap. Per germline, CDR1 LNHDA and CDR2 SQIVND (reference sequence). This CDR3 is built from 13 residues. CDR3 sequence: CASSVKINYGYTF. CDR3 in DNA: TGTGCCAGTAGTGTGAAGATCAACTATGGCTACACCTTC.

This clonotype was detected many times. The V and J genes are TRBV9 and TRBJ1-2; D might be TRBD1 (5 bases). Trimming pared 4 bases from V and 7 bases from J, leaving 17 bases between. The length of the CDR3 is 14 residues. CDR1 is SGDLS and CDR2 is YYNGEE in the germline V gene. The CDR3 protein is CASSPRGVRGGYTF. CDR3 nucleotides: TGTGCCAGCAGCCCCCGGGGGGTTCGTGGTGGCTACACCTTC.

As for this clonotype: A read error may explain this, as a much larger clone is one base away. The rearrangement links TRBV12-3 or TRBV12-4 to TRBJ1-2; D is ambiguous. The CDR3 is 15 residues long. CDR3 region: CVSSPQRGGSSGYTF. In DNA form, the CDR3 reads TGTGTCAGCAGTCCCCAGAGAGGAGGGTCGAGCGGCTACACCTTC.

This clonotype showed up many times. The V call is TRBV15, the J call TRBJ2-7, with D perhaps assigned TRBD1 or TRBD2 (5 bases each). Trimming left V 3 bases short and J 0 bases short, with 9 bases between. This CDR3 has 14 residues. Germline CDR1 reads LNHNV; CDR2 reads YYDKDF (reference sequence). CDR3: CATSRGDLSYEQYF. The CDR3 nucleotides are TGTGCCACCAGCAGGGGGGACCTCTCCTACGAGCAGTACTTC.

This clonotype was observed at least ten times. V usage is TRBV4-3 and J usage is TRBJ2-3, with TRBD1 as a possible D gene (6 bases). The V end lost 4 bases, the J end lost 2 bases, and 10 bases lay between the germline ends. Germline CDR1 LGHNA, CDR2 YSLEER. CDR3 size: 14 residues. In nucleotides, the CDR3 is TGCGCCAGCAGCCGGACAGAAACCACAGATACGCAGTATTTT. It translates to CASSRTETTDTQYF.

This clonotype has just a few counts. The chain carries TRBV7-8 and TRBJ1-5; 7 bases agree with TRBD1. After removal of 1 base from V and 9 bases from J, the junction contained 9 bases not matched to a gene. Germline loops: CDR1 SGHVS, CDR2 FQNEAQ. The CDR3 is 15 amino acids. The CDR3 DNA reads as TGTGCCAGCAGCTTAGAGACAGGGTATTTATCGCCCCAGCATTTT. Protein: CASSLETGYLSPQHF.

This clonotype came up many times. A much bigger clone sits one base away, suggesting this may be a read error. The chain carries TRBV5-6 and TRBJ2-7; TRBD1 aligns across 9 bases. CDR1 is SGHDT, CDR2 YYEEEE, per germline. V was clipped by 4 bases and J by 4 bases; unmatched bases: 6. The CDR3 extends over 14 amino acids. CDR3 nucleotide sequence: TGTGCCAGCAGCAAGGGACAGGGAATGTACGAGCAGTACTTC. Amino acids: CASSKGQGMYEQYF.

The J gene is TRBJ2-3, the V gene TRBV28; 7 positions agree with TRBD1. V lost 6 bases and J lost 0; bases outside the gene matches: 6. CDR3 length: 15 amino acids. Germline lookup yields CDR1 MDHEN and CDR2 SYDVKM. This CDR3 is CASRKTGVSTDTQYF. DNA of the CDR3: TGTGCCAGCAGAAAAACAGGGGTCAGCACAGATACGCAGTATTTT.

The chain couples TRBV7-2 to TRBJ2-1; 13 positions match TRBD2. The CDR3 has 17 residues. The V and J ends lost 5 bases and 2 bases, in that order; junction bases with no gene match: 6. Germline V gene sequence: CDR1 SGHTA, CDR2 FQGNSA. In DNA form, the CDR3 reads TGTGCCAGCAGCGCACGGACTAGCGGGGGCGCCTACAATGAGCAGTTCTTC. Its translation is CASSARTSGGAYNEQFF.

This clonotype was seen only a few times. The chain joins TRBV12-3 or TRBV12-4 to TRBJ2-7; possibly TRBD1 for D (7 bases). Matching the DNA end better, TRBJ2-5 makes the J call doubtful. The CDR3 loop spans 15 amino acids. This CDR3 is CASSFGRGDEKTQYF. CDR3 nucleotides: TGTGCCAGCAGTTTTGGCAGGGGGGATGAAAAGACCCAGTACTTC.

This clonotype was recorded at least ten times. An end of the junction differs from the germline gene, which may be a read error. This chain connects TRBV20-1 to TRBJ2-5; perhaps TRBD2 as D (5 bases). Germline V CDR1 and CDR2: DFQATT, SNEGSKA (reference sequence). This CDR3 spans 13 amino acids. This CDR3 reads CSARGPAYNEQYF. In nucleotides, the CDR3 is TGCAGTGCCAGAGGGCCGGCTTACAATGAGCAGTACTTC.

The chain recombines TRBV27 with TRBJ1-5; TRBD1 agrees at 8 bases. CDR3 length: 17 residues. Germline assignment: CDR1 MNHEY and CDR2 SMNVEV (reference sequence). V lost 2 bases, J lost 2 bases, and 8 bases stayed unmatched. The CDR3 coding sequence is TGTGCCAGCAGTTTAAGACAGGGGAGAATAGGCAATCAGCCCCAGCATTTT. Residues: CASSLRQGRIGNQPQHF.

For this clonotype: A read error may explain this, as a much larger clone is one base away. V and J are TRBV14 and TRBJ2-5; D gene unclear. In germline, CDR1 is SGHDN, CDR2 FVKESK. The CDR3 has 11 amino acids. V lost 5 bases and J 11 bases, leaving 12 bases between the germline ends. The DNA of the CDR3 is TGTGCCAGCAGCGAAGCTAATGAGCAGTACTTC. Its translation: CASSEANEQYF.

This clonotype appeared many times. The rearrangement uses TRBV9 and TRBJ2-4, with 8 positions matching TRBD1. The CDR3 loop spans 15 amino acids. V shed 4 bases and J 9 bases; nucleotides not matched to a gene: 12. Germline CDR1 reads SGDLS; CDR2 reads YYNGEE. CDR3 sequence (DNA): TGTGCCAGCAGCACAGATCGGACAGGGCGAGGCATTCAGTACTTC. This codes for CASSTDRTGRGIQYF. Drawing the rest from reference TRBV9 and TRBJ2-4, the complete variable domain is DSGVTQTPKHLITATGQRVTLRCSPRSGDLSVYWYQQSLDQGLQFLIQYYNGEERAKGNILERFSAQQFPDLHSELNLSSLELGDSALYFCASSTDRTGRGIQYFGAGTRLSVL.